The 30 T cell receptor beta chains presented below share a single source sample, sequenced in a study of blood T cell repertoires in COVID-19. The data were produced by immunoSEQ multiplex PCR, yet TCRdb's version contains in-frame clones alone and is incomplete. The sample has more than 90,000 clones; approximately 81% are singletons. Sample: peripheral blood. The receptors shown here come from a woman between 70 and 85 years old with active or convalescent COVID-19.

V usage is TRBV7-2 and J usage is TRBJ2-1; D uncertain. V lost 1 base, J lost 3 bases, and 4 bases lay in between. Per the germline V gene, CDR1 is SGHTA and CDR2 is FQGNSA. The CDR3 runs 13 residues. The CDR3, as DNA: TGTGCCAGCAGCTTAGATAGCTACAATGAGCAGTTCTTC. Its protein product is CASSLDSYNEQFF.

V usage is TRBV7-6 and J usage is TRBJ1-1; 8 bases are shared with TRBD1. The CDR3 extends over 16 amino acids. V gave up 1 base and J gave up 1 base; unmatched junction bases: 5. Germline CDR1 is SGHVS and CDR2 is FNYEAQ. Here the CDR3 DNA reads TGTGCCAGCAGCTTAGGTAGTGGACAGGGGAACACTGAAGCTTTCTTT. It translates to CASSLGSGQGNTEAFF.

This chain links TRBV6-2 or TRBV6-3 with TRBJ2-1, with 10 bases lining up with TRBD2. V dropped 6 bases and J dropped 0; count of bases not matched to a gene: 8. The CDR3 runs 17 residues. Per the germline V gene, CDR1 is MNHEY and CDR2 is SVGEGT. The CDR3 region has the DNA TGTGCCAGCAGCCTCGACGGACTAGCGGTCTCCTACAATGAGCAGTTCTTC. Amino acid sequence: CASSLDGLAVSYNEQFF.

This chain links TRBV30 with TRBJ2-7, with D possibly being TRBD1 (6 bases). CDR1 and CDR2 (germline): GTSNPN, SVGIG (reference sequence). The CDR3 has 12 residues. Deletions cut 4 bases from V and 2 bases from J, with 9 bases between. The CDR3 reads CAWNRATYEQYF. The DNA for the CDR3 is TGTGCCTGGAACAGGGCCACCTACGAGCAGTACTTC.

This sequence joins TRBV19 and TRBJ1-5; 7 nucleotides align to TRBD1. The germline CDR1 and CDR2 sequences are LNHDA and SQIVND (reference sequence). The CDR3 has 14 amino acids. The V segment lost 6 bases and the J segment 7 bases; nucleotides outside the gene matches: 9. The CDR3 nucleotides read TGTGCCAGTAGCCTTAGACAGGGAGAACAGCCCCAGCATTTT. Translation gives CASSLRQGEQPQHF. Supplemented by reference TRBV19 and TRBJ1-5, the full variable domain reads DGGITQSPKYLFRKEGQNVTLSCEQNLNHDAMYWYRQDPGQGLRLIYYSQIVNDFQKGDIAEGYSVSREKKESFPLTVTSAQKNPTAFYLCASSLRQGEQPQHFGDGTRLSIL.

The rearrangement uses TRBV6-1 and TRBJ1-5; maybe TRBD1 (5 bases). This CDR3 region has 16 residues. Trimming shortened V by 4 bases and J by 0 bases, and 13 bases separated the two germline ends. CDR1 and CDR2 (germline): MNHNS, SASEGT. CDR3 DNA sequence: TGTGCCAGCAGTGTGACCGGGGACTATAGCAATCAGCCCCAGCATTTT. Translating it yields CASSVTGDYSNQPQHF.

The V call is TRBV4-3, the J call TRBJ2-1; D is possibly TRBD1 (5 bases). V was trimmed by 0 bases and J by 9 bases, leaving 18 bases between them. Germline CDR1 is LGHNA and CDR2 is YSLEER. This CDR3 region has 16 residues. The CDR3: CASSQDRAGKMGEQFF. The CDR3 bases are TGCGCCAGCAGCCAAGATCGGGCAGGGAAGATGGGTGAGCAGTTCTTC.

This chain joins TRBV12-3 or TRBV12-4 and TRBJ2-7; 8 bases align to TRBD1. Losses at the gene ends were 5 bases for V and 6 bases for J; bases not matched to a gene: 6. The CDR3 is made up of 13 amino acids. The CDR3: CASSAYTGGEQYF. CDR3 DNA sequence: TGTGCCAGCAGTGCCTATACAGGGGGCGAGCAGTACTTC.

The J gene is TRBJ1-4, the V gene TRBV7-2, with 8 nucleotides matching TRBD1. The CDR3 is made up of 16 amino acids. From germline, CDR1 is SGHTA and CDR2 FQGNSA. J was trimmed by 1 base and V by 3 bases; bases with no gene match: 4. CDR3 in amino acids: CASSFGQGRTNEKLFF. The CDR3 coding sequence is TGTGCCAGCAGCTTTGGACAGGGCCGAACTAATGAAAAACTGTTTTTT.

The chain employs TRBV3-1 (or the pseudogene TRBV3-2) and TRBJ1-4, with no clear D. V shed 4 bases and J shed 8 bases, with 17 bases lying between them. In germline, CDR1 is LGHDT, CDR2 YNNKEL (reference sequence). CDR3 size: 15 residues. CDR3 bases: TGTGCCAGCAGCCTCAGCGGGAAGACGGAGGAAAAACTGTTTTTT. This gives the protein CASSLSGKTEEKLFF.

V gene TRBV12-3 or TRBV12-4 combines with J gene TRBJ1-2; D may be TRBD1 (6 bases). V lost 2 bases and J lost 6, with 10 bases in between. The CDR3 sequence is 13 residues long. CDR3 in DNA: TGTGCCAGCAGTTTACTGGGGGCAGATGGCTACACCTTC. It translates to CASSLLGADGYTF.

V is TRBV3-1 (or the pseudogene TRBV3-2) and J is TRBJ1-4, with a tentative D call TRBD1 (5 bases). Germline lookup yields CDR1 LGHDT and CDR2 YNNKEL (reference sequence). This CDR3 has 15 residues. V was clipped by 5 bases and J by 5 bases, with 15 bases between them. CDR3 coding DNA: TGTGCCAGCAGCGTTAGCGGGACCCGAAATGAAAAACTGTTTTTT. Protein sequence: CASSVSGTRNEKLFF.

This clone was counted a few times. V and J are TRBV3-1 (or the pseudogene TRBV3-2) and TRBJ1-3; TRBD1 agrees at 8 bases. The germline V gene encodes CDR1 LGHDT and CDR2 YNNKEL (reference sequence). This CDR3 is 13 amino acids long. Losses at the gene ends were 6 bases for V and 2 bases for J; bases not matched to a gene: 0. CDR3 DNA: TGTGCCAGCAGACAGGGGGCTGGAAACACCATATATTTT. Its protein product is CASRQGAGNTIYF.

The chain has TRBV5-4 and TRBJ2-3; tentative D call: TRBD2 (6 bases). The CDR3 is made up of 15 amino acids. CDR1 and CDR2 from the germline V gene are SGHNT and YYREEE (reference sequence). V shed 4 bases and J shed 0 bases, with 12 bases lying between them. The CDR3 bases are TGTGCCAGCAGCCCGGAGGCGGGGAGCACAGATACGCAGTATTTT. The encoded protein is CASSPEAGSTDTQYF.

The V gene is TRBV11-3, the J gene TRBJ2-1; TRBD2 is a possible D gene (6 bases). The V and J ends lost 5 bases and 7 bases respectively, with 15 bases between them. The CDR3 spans 14 residues. Germline CDR1 is SGHNT and CDR2 is YENEEA. This CDR3 is CASSPRDFSNEQFF. The CDR3 DNA is TGTGCCAGCAGCCCGCGGGACTTTTCGAATGAGCAGTTCTTC.

The CDR3 sequence is CAWSVTSGRKQFF. The CDR3 bases are TGTGCCTGGAGTGTTACTAGCGGCCGGAAGCAGTTCTTC. The chain has TRBV30 and TRBJ2-1; 8 bases are a match to TRBD2. The CDR3 extends over 13 amino acids. J was trimmed by 11 bases and V by 0 bases; bases with no gene match: 6. CDR1 is GTSNPN, CDR2 SVGIG, per germline (reference sequence).

This chain joins TRBV7-9 and TRBJ2-5; tentatively, D is TRBD2 (5 bases). Trimming shortened V by 5 bases and J by 2 bases, and 15 bases separated the two germline ends. The CDR3 covers 15 residues. Germline V CDR1 and CDR2: SEHNR, FQNEAQ (reference sequence). The chain's CDR3 is CASSPIARTQETQYF. CDR3 coding DNA: TGTGCCAGCAGCCCAATCGCGAGGACTCAAGAGACCCAGTACTTC.

The V gene is TRBV12-3 or TRBV12-4, the J gene TRBJ2-1; D unresolved. V was clipped by 7 bases and J by 8 bases, with 12 bases between them. The CDR3 consists of 12 residues. CDR3 nucleotide sequence: TGTGCCAGCACCTTATGGGCCGATGAGCAGTTCTTC. Its protein product is CASTLWADEQFF.

About this clone itself: A junction boundary mismatches the germline segment, possibly from a read error. The V call is TRBV7-7, the J call TRBJ2-5; 11 bases are a match to TRBD2. Germline V gene lookup returns CDR1 SSHAT and CDR2 FNYEAQ (reference sequence). The CDR3 has 17 residues. The CDR3 nucleotides are TGTGCTAGCAGCTTAGAAGGAACTAGCGGGAGACAAGAGACCCAGTACTTC. This encodes CASSLEGTSGRQETQYF.

The chain has TRBV7-2 and TRBJ2-1; perhaps TRBD2 as D (5 bases). Between the trimmed V and J ends, which lost 3 bases and 8 bases, there was a span of 17 bases. CDR1 SGHTA and CDR2 FQGNSA come from the germline V gene. This CDR3 spans 15 amino acids. CDR3 residues: CASSFDSASYYEQFF. For the CDR3, the DNA is TGTGCCAGCAGCTTCGATAGCGCTTCCTATTATGAGCAGTTCTTC.

The rearrangement joins TRBV20-1 to TRBJ1-2, with TRBD1 matching over 7 bases. With V trimmed by 3 bases and J by 5 bases, 3 bases remained unmatched. CDR1 and CDR2 (germline): DFQATT, SNEGSKA (reference sequence). There are 12 residues in the CDR3. Here the CDR3 DNA reads TGCAGTGCTAGTACAGGGGAATATGGCTACACCTTC. Its protein is CSASTGEYGYTF.

This chain uses TRBV10-3 with TRBJ1-4, with a tentative D call TRBD1 (6 bases). Germline V gene sequence: CDR1 ENHRY, CDR2 SYGVKD. V lost 2 bases and J 0 bases, leaving 10 bases between the germline ends. The CDR3 has 16 residues. CDR3 nucleotide sequence: TGTGCCATCAGTGAGACAGGGAAAGCAACTAATGAAAAACTGTTTTTT. Its translation: CAISETGKATNEKLFF.

CDR3 protein: CASAGQGGETQYF. CDR3 nucleotides: TGCGCCAGCGCAGGACAGGGGGGGGAGACCCAGTACTTC. The chain carries TRBV5-1 and TRBJ2-5, with 10 bases that match TRBD1. Germline CDR1 reads SGHRS; CDR2 reads YFSETQ. Trimming took 7 bases from V and 5 from J; bases not matched to a gene: 5. The CDR3 contains 13 residues.

The chain combines TRBV3-1 (or the pseudogene TRBV3-2) with TRBJ2-5, with 9 bases aligning to TRBD2. Germline assignment: CDR1 LGHDT and CDR2 YNNKEL (reference sequence). CDR3 length: 15 residues. J lost 1 base, V lost 5 bases, and 5 bases had no gene match. The CDR3 region has the DNA TGTGCCAGCAGCATCAGACTAGCGGCCCAAGAGACCCAGTACTTC. This sequence encodes CASSIRLAAQETQYF.

The rearrangement uses TRBV5-1 and TRBJ2-3; 9 nucleotides match TRBD1. With V trimmed by 5 bases and J by 5 bases, 6 bases remained unmatched. This CDR3 has 14 amino acids. Germline V gene lookup returns CDR1 SGHRS and CDR2 YFSETQ. CDR3 in DNA: TGCGCCAGCAGTACACAGGGGGCCGAAGATACGCAGTATTTT. Amino acids: CASSTQGAEDTQYF. The full variable domain, with the rest looked up from reference TRBV5-1 and TRBJ2-3, is KAGVTQTPRYLIKTRGQQVTLSCSPISGHRSVSWYQQTPGQGLQFLFEYFSETQRNKGNFPGRFSGRQFSNSRSEMNVSTLELGDSALYLCASSTQGAEDTQYFGPGTRLTVL.

Note on this clone: An end of the junction does not agree with germline; a read error may underlie this. This chain connects TRBV2 to TRBJ1-5; TRBD1 is a possible D gene (6 bases). CDR1 is SNHLY, CDR2 FYNNEI, per germline. CDR3 size: 14 residues. The CDR3 reads CASREDRSNQPQHF. The DNA of the CDR3 is TGTGCCAGCAGAGAAGACAGGAGCAATCAGCCCCAGCATTTT.

This clone was found a few times. J is TRBJ2-7 and V is TRBV7-2; D unclear. The germline gives CDR1 SGHTA, CDR2 FQGNSA. The CDR3 consists of 15 residues. V lost 3 bases and J 0 bases, leaving 12 bases between the germline ends. DNA for the CDR3: TGTGCCAGCAGCTTTTCCCGGGTTCTCTCCTACGAGCAGTACTTC. Amino acid sequence: CASSFSRVLSYEQYF.

The chain recombines TRBV28 with TRBJ1-5; possible D gene TRBD1, 5 bases. With 6 bases removed from V and 8 bases from J, the gap between germline ends came to 20 bases. The CDR3 contains 15 residues. The germline V gene has CDR1 MDHEN and CDR2 SYDVKM. CDR3 sequence (DNA): TGTGCCAGCAGCGGGAGTGTTGGCGGAGGGGAGCCCCAGCATTTT. This sequence encodes CASSGSVGGGEPQHF.

A few counts support this clone. This chain connects TRBV7-9 to TRBJ2-3; TRBD1 matches 8 bases. The CDR3 totals 14 residues. The V and J ends lost 5 bases and 5 bases, in that order; junction bases with no gene match: 6. Germline values: CDR1 SEHNR, CDR2 FQNEAQ (reference sequence). CDR3 amino acids: CASSKDREEDTQYF. CDR3 DNA: TGTGCCAGCAGCAAGGACAGGGAAGAAGATACGCAGTATTTT.

This sequence joins TRBV30 and TRBJ2-2, with 7 bases that match TRBD2. V shed 2 bases and J 1 base; nucleotides not matched to a gene: 1. The germline V gene has CDR1 GTSNPN and CDR2 SVGIG (reference sequence). The CDR3 sequence is 14 residues long. The CDR3 protein is CAWSLAENTGELFF. CDR3 coding DNA: TGTGCCTGGAGTCTAGCGGAGAACACCGGGGAGCTGTTTTTT.